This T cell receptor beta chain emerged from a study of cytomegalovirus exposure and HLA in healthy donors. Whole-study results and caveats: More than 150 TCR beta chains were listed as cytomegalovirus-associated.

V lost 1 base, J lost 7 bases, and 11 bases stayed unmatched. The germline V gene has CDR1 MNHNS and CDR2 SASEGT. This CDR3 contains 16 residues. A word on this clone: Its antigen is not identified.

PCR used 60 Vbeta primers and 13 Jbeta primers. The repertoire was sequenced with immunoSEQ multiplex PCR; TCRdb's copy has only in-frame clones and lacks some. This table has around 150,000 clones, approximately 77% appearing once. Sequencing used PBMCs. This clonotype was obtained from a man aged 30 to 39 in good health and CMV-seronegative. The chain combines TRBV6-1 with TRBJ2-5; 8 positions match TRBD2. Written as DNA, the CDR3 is TGTGCCAGCAGTGAAGGGCCCCCGGGAGGGCTTGGGACCCAGTACTTC. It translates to CASSEGPPGGLGTQYF.